A selection of T cell receptor beta chains follows, all from one sample in a study of T-cell reconstitution after alpha-beta-depleted transplantation in children. One entry per CDR3 protein, called by TCRdb with MiXCR from the PCR reads. The sample yields around 90,000 distinct CDR3 sequences, about 16% seen once. The sample in question was PBMCs, mostly from graft donor cells, obtained 180 days after TCRalphabeta/CD19-depleted stem cell transplant. Source of these receptors: a male patient between 2 and 15 years old who had a stem cell transplant for acute lymphoblastic leukemia, so the T cells may come from the graft donor. Each CDR3 is given with its conserved first and last residue. D genes are given only for firm matches. Expanded clones get a size class; other rows say once, few or many, or leave the size out.

.	TRBV12-3/TRBV12-4	few	TRBJ1-5	CASSLMGGNQPQHF	TGTGCCAGCAGTTTAATGGGGGGCAATCAGCCCCAGCATTTT
TRBD1	TRBV6-5	.	TRBJ1-4	CASSYSGPYRGANGKLFF	TGTGCCAGCAGTTACTCGGGCCCCTACAGGGGAGCTAATGGAAAACTGTTTTTT
.	TRBV27	.	TRBJ2-2	CASGPVPGELFF	TGTGCCAGCGGGCCCGTTCCCGGGGAGCTGTTTTTT
.	TRBV9	many	TRBJ2-1	CASSAREKTYNEQFF	TGTGCCAGCAGCGCGAGGGAGAAAACCTACAATGAGCAGTTCTTC
.	TRBV5-5	few	TRBJ1-1	CASSLLGRGTEAFF	TGTGCCAGCAGCTTGTTGGGCAGGGGCACTGAAGCTTTCTTT
TRBD2	TRBV20-1	many	TRBJ2-7	CSARGLAGEYEQYF	TGCAGTGCTCGGGGACTAGCGGGAGAATACGAGCAGTACTTC
.	TRBV30	few	TRBJ2-7	CAWRVPRGFNEQYF	TGTGCCTGGAGAGTCCCCAGGGGTTTTAACGAGCAGTACTTC
TRBD1	TRBV20-1	.	TRBJ2-7	CSALRTGGPYEQYF	TGCAGTGCACTTAGGACAGGGGGTCCCTACGAGCAGTACTTC
.	TRBV20-1	few	TRBJ1-4	CSARGTLGTNEKLFF	TGCAGTGCTAGAGGGACACTAGGAACTAATGAAAAACTGTTTTTT
.	TRBV20-1	few	TRBJ2-1	CSARDGSIEQFF	TGCAGTGCGAGAGACGGTTCCATTGAGCAGTTCTTC
TRBD2	TRBV11-2	.	TRBJ2-5	CASSLGGLKETQYF	TGTGCCAGCAGCTTGGGGGGGTTGAAAGAGACCCAGTACTTC
TRBD1	TRBV5-1	.	TRBJ2-7	CASSPGQVYEQHF	TGCGCCAGCAGCCCAGGACAGGTCTACGAGCAGCACTTC
TRBD2	TRBV29-1	many	TRBJ2-3	CSVEVLAGADFSTDTQYF	TGCAGCGTTGAAGTACTAGCGGGGGCCGATTTTAGCACAGATACGCAGTATTTT
TRBD2	TRBV20-1	many	TRBJ2-7	CSAREGGFSYEQYF	TGCAGTGCTAGAGAGGGGGGGTTCTCCTACGAGCAGTACTTC
.	TRBV20-1	.	TRBJ2-7	CSAAIAVPYEQYF	TGCAGTGCCGCAATAGCGGTTCCCTACGAGCAGTACTTC
.	TRBV12-3/TRBV12-4	.	TRBJ1-5	CASSSTGSGQPQHF	TGTGCCAGCAGTTCAACAGGGTCAGGACAGCCCCAGCATTTT
.	TRBV20-1	medium-sized	TRBJ2-7	CSARGWGAGEQYF	TGCAGTGCTAGAGGGTGGGGCGCCGGGGAGCAGTACTTC
.	TRBV9	.	TRBJ2-5	CASSVPPRGQETQYF	TGTGCCAGCAGCGTGCCCCCACGGGGCCAAGAGACCCAGTACTTC
.	TRBV20-1	.	TRBJ1-4	CSASFNRATNEKLFF	TGCAGTGCTAGCTTCAACAGGGCAACTAATGAAAAACTGTTTTTT
.	TRBV5-1	.	TRBJ2-3	CASSHRGKGGTDTQYF	TGCGCCAGCAGCCACCGAGGGAAGGGTGGCACAGATACGCAGTATTTT
.	TRBV27	few	TRBJ1-5	CASSLGPLNAQHF	TGTGCCAGCAGTTTAGGCCCCCTGAACGCCCAGCATTTT
TRBD1	TRBV5-1	.	TRBJ1-5	CASSSVWTGANQPQHF	TGCGCCAGCAGTTCTGTATGGACAGGGGCTAATCAGCCCCAGCATTTT
.	TRBV3-1	.	TRBJ2-1	CASSSGRTPFSSSYNEQFF	TGTGCCAGCAGTTCCGGACGGACGCCCTTCTCCAGCTCCTACAATGAGCAGTTCTTC
TRBD2	TRBV20-1	few	TRBJ2-1	CSARLAGGHNEQFF	TGCAGTGCTAGACTAGCGGGGGGGCACAATGAGCAGTTCTTC
.	TRBV5-5	.	TRBJ2-1	CASSQGGGSYNEQFF	TGTGCCAGCAGCCAAGGAGGGGGTTCTTACAATGAGCAGTTCTTC
TRBD1	TRBV20-1	few	TRBJ1-2	CSASDRLDYGYTF	TGCAGTGCTTCGGACAGGTTGGACTATGGCTACACCTTC
.	TRBV20-1	.	TRBJ2-7	CSASSVAEQYF	TGCAGTGCTAGCTCAGTGGCCGAGCAGTACTTC
TRBD1	TRBV15	few	TRBJ1-6	CATSREGGDRDNSPLHF	TGTGCCACCAGCAGAGAAGGGGGAGACAGGGATAATTCACCCCTCCACTTT
.	TRBV6-2/TRBV6-3	few	TRBJ2-7	CASSSHRVYEQYF	TGTGCCAGCAGTTCGCACAGGGTTTACGAGCAGTACTTC
.	TRBV6-5	.	TRBJ1-4	CASSYRLGEKQFF	TGTGCCAGCAGCTACAGGTTGGGTGAAAAACAGTTTTTT
.	TRBV7-2	.	TRBJ2-2	CASSLLGAGNTGELFF	TGTGCCAGCAGCTTATTGGGGGCTGGGAACACCGGGGAGCTGTTTTTT
.	TRBV10-3	.	TRBJ2-1	CAISEDGAASEQFF	TGTGCCATCAGTGAAGACGGGGCCGCCAGTGAGCAGTTCTTC
TRBD2	TRBV20-1	.	TRBJ2-7	CSAPPLAGGLKQYF	TGCAGTGCTCCCCCGCTAGCGGGGGGGCTTAAGCAGTACTTC
.	TRBV11-2	few	TRBJ2-1	CASSFGMASPYNEQFF	TGTGCCAGCAGCTTCGGAATGGCTAGCCCCTACAATGAGCAGTTCTTC
TRBD1	TRBV5-8	many	TRBJ2-6	CASRMGGQGASGANVLTF	TGTGCCAGCCGAATGGGGGGACAGGGGGCCTCTGGGGCCAACGTCCTGACTTTC
.	TRBV6-2/TRBV6-3	.	TRBJ1-2	CASRSYSRGYYGYTF	TGTGCCAGCAGATCGTACTCTCGGGGATACTATGGCTACACCTTC